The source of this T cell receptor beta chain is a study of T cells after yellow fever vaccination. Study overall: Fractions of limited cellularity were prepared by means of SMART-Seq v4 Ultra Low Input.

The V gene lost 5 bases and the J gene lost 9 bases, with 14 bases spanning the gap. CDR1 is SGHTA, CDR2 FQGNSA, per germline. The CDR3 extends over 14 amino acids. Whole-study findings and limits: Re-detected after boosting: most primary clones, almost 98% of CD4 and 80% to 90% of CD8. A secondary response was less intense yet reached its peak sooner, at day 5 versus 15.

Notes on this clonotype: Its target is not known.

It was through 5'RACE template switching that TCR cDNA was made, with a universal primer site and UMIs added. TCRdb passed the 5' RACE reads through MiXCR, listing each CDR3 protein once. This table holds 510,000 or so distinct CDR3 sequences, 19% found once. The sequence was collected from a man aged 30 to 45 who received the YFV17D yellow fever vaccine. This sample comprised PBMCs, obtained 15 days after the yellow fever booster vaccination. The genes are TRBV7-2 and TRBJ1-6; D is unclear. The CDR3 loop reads CASSQGRAASPLHF. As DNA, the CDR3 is TGTGCCAGCAGCCAAGGAAGGGCAGCTTCACCCCTCCACTTT.